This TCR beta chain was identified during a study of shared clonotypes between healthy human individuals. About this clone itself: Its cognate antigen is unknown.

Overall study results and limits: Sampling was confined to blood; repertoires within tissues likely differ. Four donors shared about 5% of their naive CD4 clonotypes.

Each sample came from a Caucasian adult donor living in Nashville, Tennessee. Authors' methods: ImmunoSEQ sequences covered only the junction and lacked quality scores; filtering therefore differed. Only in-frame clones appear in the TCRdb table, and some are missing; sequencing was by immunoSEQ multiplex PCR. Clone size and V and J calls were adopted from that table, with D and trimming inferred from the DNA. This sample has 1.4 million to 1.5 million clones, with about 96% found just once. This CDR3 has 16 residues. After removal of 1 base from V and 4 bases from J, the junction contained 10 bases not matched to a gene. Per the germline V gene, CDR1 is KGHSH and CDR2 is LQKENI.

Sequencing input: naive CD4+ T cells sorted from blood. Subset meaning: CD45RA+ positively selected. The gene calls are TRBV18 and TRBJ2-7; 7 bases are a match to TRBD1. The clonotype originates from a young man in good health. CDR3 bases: TGTGCCAGCTCACCACGACAGGGAGCGGTGGGATACGAGCAGTACTTC. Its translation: CASSPRQGAVGYEQYF.